Following are 25 T cell receptor beta chains from one sample sequenced in a study of breast tumors, draining lymph nodes, adjacent tissues. TCRdb analysed the multiplex PCR reads with MiXCR anew, one entry per CDR3 protein. In the table there are some 21,000 distinct CDR3 sequences, roughly 50% of which are singletons. The sequencing sample was made of breast tumor tissue. Every receptor here comes from a female donor with breast cancer. Some clones in this sample may be carry-over from other donors' samples.

This clonotype showed up just once. This sequence joins TRBV19 and TRBJ2-1; 7 bases align to TRBD2. Germline lookup yields CDR1 LNHDA and CDR2 SQIVND (reference sequence). The CDR3 sequence is 14 residues long. The trim removed 7 bases at V and 8 bases at J, leaving 11 bases unmatched. CDR3 residues: CASMSYRGSDEQFF. The CDR3 DNA reads TGTGCCAGTATGTCTTACCGCGGGAGCGATGAGCAGTTCTTC.

The chain couples TRBV7-9 to TRBJ2-1; 12 positions match TRBD2. Germline assignment: CDR1 SEHNR and CDR2 FQNEAQ (reference sequence). Trimming took 5 bases from V and 7 from J; bases not matched to a gene: 3. CDR3 length equals 14 residues. The CDR3 nucleotides read TGTGCCAGCAGCCACACTAGCGGGAGGAATGAGCAGTTCTTC. It yields the protein CASSHTSGRNEQFF.

By its share, this clonotype is medium-sized. The rearrangement links TRBV29-1 to TRBJ2-1, with TRBD2 matching 9 bases. The CDR3 runs 13 residues. V lost 4 bases and J lost 7; bases outside the gene matches: 5. Germline V gives CDR1 SQVTM, CDR2 ANQGSEA. CDR3 loop: CSVVSGSRNEQFF. As DNA, the CDR3 is TGCAGCGTTGTTAGCGGGAGTAGGAATGAGCAGTTCTTC.

Ten or more counts support this clonotype. This sequence joins TRBV18 and TRBJ2-5; D is undetermined. V gave up 3 bases and J gave up 5 bases, with 10 bases separating them. CDR1 is KGHSH, CDR2 LQKENI, per germline. The CDR3 runs to 13 residues. The CDR3 here is CASSPAKWETQYF. Written as DNA, the CDR3 is TGTGCCAGCTCACCGGCTAAATGGGAGACCCAGTACTTC.

V is TRBV20-1 and J is TRBJ2-1; TRBD2 aligns across 10 bases. Germline CDR1 DFQATT, CDR2 SNEGSKA (reference sequence). With 1 base clipped from V and 5 bases from J, the junction kept 8 bases outside the gene matches. This CDR3 comprises 16 residues. The DNA of the CDR3 is TGCAGTGCTAGAGGGGCTAGCGGGAGTCGAAACAATGAGCAGTTCTTC. Encoded protein: CSARGASGSRNNEQFF.

This clonotype was counted ten times or more. Given a much more abundant clone one base away, this may be a read error. The chain recombines TRBV6-4 with TRBJ2-1; 9 nucleotides line up with TRBD2. Per germline, CDR1 MRHNA and CDR2 SNTAGT. The CDR3 length is 16 residues. The CDR3 DNA sequence: TGTGGCAGCAGTGACTCGGCGCGGGAGGGGTACAATGAGCAGTTCTTC. Translating it yields CGSSDSAREGYNEQFF.

This clonotype was seen at least ten times. The gene calls are TRBV7-6 and TRBJ2-1, with 10 nucleotides matching TRBD2. The CDR3 has 14 amino acids. Germline assignment: CDR1 SGHVS and CDR2 FNYEAQ. V shed 4 bases, J shed 8 bases, and the junction held 5 bases outside the gene matches. The CDR3 nucleotides read TGTGCCAGCAGCTCATCTAGCGGGAGCGATGAGCAGTTCTTC. Translation gives CASSSSSGSDEQFF.

V and J are TRBV29-1 and TRBJ1-2; 9 bases are shared with TRBD1. Germline assignment: CDR1 SQVTM and CDR2 ANQGSEA. V lost 5 bases to trimming and J lost 3 bases; unmatched junction nucleotides: 4. CDR3 length: 13 amino acids. The CDR3 nucleotides are TGCAGCGTTTCTACAGGGGGCGACTATGGCTACACCTTC. As protein: CSVSTGGDYGYTF.

This clonotype was detected many times. The rearrangement joins TRBV5-1 to TRBJ2-1; D uncertain. With 0 bases removed from V and 4 bases from J, the gap between germline ends came to 11 bases. The CDR3 is 15 residues long. The germline gives CDR1 SGHRS, CDR2 YFSETQ. CDR3 protein: CASSLGNRRYNEQFF. The CDR3, as DNA: TGCGCCAGCAGCTTGGGTAATAGAAGGTACAATGAGCAGTTCTTC.

The chain has TRBV11-2 and TRBJ2-2; D remains unclear. The CDR3 runs to 11 residues. Trimming pared 4 bases from V and 7 bases from J, leaving 4 bases between. Germline CDR1 and CDR2: SGHAT and FQNNGV. CDR3 sequence: CASSSSGELFF. The CDR3 bases are TGTGCCAGCAGCTCTAGCGGGGAGCTGTTTTTT.

This clonotype qualifies as large. The gene calls are TRBV24-1 and TRBJ2-7; TRBD2 aligns across 11 bases. The CDR3 spans 14 residues. V shed 6 bases and J 0 bases; nucleotides not matched to a gene: 0. The germline CDR1 and CDR2 sequences are KGHDR and SFDVKD. The chain's CDR3 is CATSTSGSSYEQYF. The DNA of the CDR3 is TGTGCCACCAGTACTAGCGGGAGCTCCTACGAGCAGTACTTC.

As concerns this clonotype: The CDR3 end shows no conserved phenylalanine or tryptophan, and so a read error is likely. The genes are TRBV7-9 and TRBJ1-5, with 9 bases that match TRBD1. V was clipped by 5 bases and J by 5 bases; unmatched bases: 7. Germline V gene sequence: CDR1 SEHNR, CDR2 FQNEAQ (reference sequence). This CDR3 region has 15 residues. The CDR3 reads CASSPGTGFYQPQHY. The CDR3 DNA reads as TGTGCCAGCAGCCCCGGGACAGGGTTTTATCAGCCCCAGCATTAT.

There are many counts of this clonotype. The genes are TRBV20-1 and TRBJ1-5; a possible D gene is TRBD1 (6 bases). The CDR3 totals 15 residues. Germline CDR1 and CDR2: DFQATT and SNEGSKA (reference sequence). Trimming cost V 3 bases and J 6 bases, with 18 bases left between them. The CDR3 sequence: CSARSHGGAFQPQHF. As DNA, the CDR3 is TGCAGTGCTAGGTCCCACGGGGGCGCATTTCAGCCCCAGCATTTT.

V gene TRBV7-9 combines with J gene TRBJ2-3, with TRBD1 matching over 7 bases. After removal of 5 bases from V and 11 bases from J, the junction contained 19 bases not matched to a gene. This CDR3 has 16 amino acids. Germline values: CDR1 SEHNR, CDR2 FQNEAQ (reference sequence). This CDR3 is CASSGRQGSSYNEQYF. For the CDR3, the DNA is TGTGCCAGCAGCGGGCGACAGGGAAGCTCCTACAATGAGCAGTATTTT.

The chain combines TRBV13 with TRBJ2-2; 12 bases line up with TRBD2. This CDR3 spans 16 amino acids. V gave up 5 bases and J gave up 0 bases; unmatched junction bases: 1. CDR1 is PRHDT, CDR2 FYEKMQ, per germline (reference sequence). The CDR3 bases are TGTGCCAGCAGCCGACTAGCGGGAGCGAACACCGGGGAGCTGTTTTTT. This gives the protein CASSRLAGANTGELFF.

This clonotype was seen repeatedly, ten times or more. J is TRBJ2-1 and V is TRBV19; 14 nucleotides align to TRBD2. This CDR3 is built from 14 residues. Trimming removed 3 bases from V and 12 bases from J; junction bases left unmatched: 4. The germline V gene encodes CDR1 LNHDA and CDR2 SQIVND (reference sequence). The CDR3 is CASSMGTSGGRQFF. CDR3 bases: TGTGCCAGTAGTATGGGGACTAGCGGGGGTAGGCAGTTCTTC.

In this sample, this clonotype turned up many times. The rearrangement uses TRBV2 and TRBJ1-5; D might be TRBD1 (5 bases). V gave up 4 bases and J gave up 4 bases, with 8 bases separating them. Per the germline V gene, CDR1 is SNHLY and CDR2 is FYNNEI. This CDR3 region has 13 residues. The CDR3 here is CASSVWGNQPQHF. The CDR3 DNA is TGTGCCAGCAGTGTTTGGGGGAATCAGCCCCAGCATTTT. Combining the CDR3 with reference TRBV2 and TRBJ1-5 gives the whole variable domain EPEVTQTPSHQVTQMGQEVILRCVPISNHLYFYWYRQILGQKVEFLVSFYNNEISEKSEIFDDQFSVERPDGSNFTLKIRSTKLEDSAMYFCASSVWGNQPQHFGDGTRLSIL.

This clonotype has a count of ten or more. A much larger clone differs by one base, so this may be a read error. This chain joins TRBV6-6 and TRBJ2-2; 7 bases match TRBD1. J gave up 3 bases and V 5 bases, and 9 bases lay outside the gene matches. The CDR3 runs to 16 residues. Germline CDR1 is MNHNY and CDR2 is SVGAGI (reference sequence). CDR3 DNA sequence: TGTGCCAGCAGTCTCACAAGGGACAGCTACACCGGGGAGCTGTTTTTT. As protein: CASSLTRDSYTGELFF.

The J gene is TRBJ1-2, the V gene TRBV20-1, with 7 positions matching TRBD1. This CDR3 is 12 amino acids long. The ends lost 6 bases at V and 7 bases at J; junction bases unmatched: 8. Germline V gene sequence: CDR1 DFQATT, CDR2 SNEGSKA (reference sequence). The CDR3 sequence: CSAGTGDSGYTF. CDR3 nucleotide sequence: TGCAGTGCCGGGACTGGGGACAGTGGCTACACCTTC.

This chain links TRBV24-1 with TRBJ2-1, with 15 bases fitting TRBD2. The V and J ends lost 7 bases and 6 bases, in that order; junction bases with no gene match: 9. The CDR3 runs 17 residues. CDR1 and CDR2 (germline): KGHDR, SFDVKD. The CDR3 sequence is CATSRGLAGGHPNEQFF. The DNA of the CDR3 is TGTGCCACCAGCCGAGGACTAGCGGGAGGGCACCCCAATGAGCAGTTCTTC.

In its sample, this clonotype is medium-sized. The rearrangement uses TRBV13 and TRBJ2-3, with 11 bases identical to TRBD2. V trimming: 6 bases; J trimming: 2 bases; junction bases outside the gene matches: 10. This CDR3 has 17 residues. CDR1 and CDR2 from the germline V gene are PRHDT and FYEKMQ (reference sequence). The CDR3, as DNA: TGTGCCAGCAGTGAACTAGCGGGAGAAGGCCACACAGATACGCAGTATTTT. Translating it yields CASSELAGEGHTDTQYF.

This rearrangement joins TRBV19 to TRBJ2-7, with TRBD1 identical over 10 bases. Germline V gene lookup returns CDR1 LNHDA and CDR2 SQIVND (reference sequence). The junction had 11 bases not matched to a gene; V was cut back by 5 bases and J by 7 bases. The length of the CDR3 is 15 residues. CDR3 coding DNA: TGTGCCAGTAGTCCTCGGGACAGGGGTTTATGGGAGCAGTACTTC. This encodes CASSPRDRGLWEQYF.

A single count supports this clonotype. The chain employs TRBV20-1 and TRBJ1-2; D might be TRBD1 (6 bases). Germline CDR1 reads DFQATT; CDR2 reads SNEGSKA (reference sequence). This CDR3 has 15 residues. V was clipped by 5 bases and J by 4 bases, with 20 bases between them. The CDR3 reads CSAPTGADRSYGYTF. The CDR3 DNA is TGCAGTGCTCCGACGGGGGCAGACCGAAGCTATGGCTACACCTTC.

The chain combines TRBV20-1 with TRBJ2-3; TRBD2 matches 9 bases. CDR1 and CDR2 (germline): DFQATT, SNEGSKA (reference sequence). J gave up 8 bases and V 6 bases, and 12 bases lay outside the gene matches. The CDR3 has 14 amino acids. The CDR3 coding sequence is TGCAGTGCGGTTCGCGGGAGGGGGGCAGCTACGCAGTATTTT. Its translation is CSAVRGRGAATQYF.

This clonotype is categorized as medium-sized. This rearrangement joins TRBV2 to TRBJ2-7; no clear D. Trimming left V 1 base short and J 0 bases short, with 13 bases between. The CDR3 extends over 16 amino acids. Germline CDR1 and CDR2: SNHLY and FYNNEI. The CDR3 region is CASSEDPGTSSYEQYF. As DNA, the CDR3 is TGTGCCAGCAGTGAAGATCCAGGTACAAGCTCCTACGAGCAGTACTTC.